Listed below are T cell receptor beta chains from one sample, sequenced in a study of blood T cell repertoires in COVID-19. Assay: immunoSEQ multiplex PCR; the TCRdb copy retains only in-frame clones and omits some. This sample has approximately 46,000 clones, with about nine tenths found just once. What was sequenced was peripheral blood. These receptors were taken from a human donor in a cohort sampled during active COVID-19. Both conserved end residues are part of each CDR3. The D gene is left open where the match is weak. Clone size is not always given. Where it is, it says once, few, many or a class for expanded clones.

v_gene: TRBV15
d_gene: -
j_gene: TRBJ1-4
abundance: -
CDR3aa: CATSRDFGVQEKLFF
CDR3nt: TGTGCCACCAGCAGAGATTTCGGGGTTCAAGAAAAACTGTTTTTT

v_gene: TRBV7-2
d_gene: TRBD1
j_gene: TRBJ1-4
abundance: -
CDR3aa: CASSPRQGSWEKLFF
CDR3nt: TGTGCCAGCAGCCCCAGACAGGGTTCATGGGAAAAACTGTTTTTT

v_gene: TRBV28
d_gene: -
j_gene: TRBJ2-5
abundance: -
CDR3aa: CASSSWGADQETQYF
CDR3nt: TGTGCCAGCAGTTCATGGGGGGCCGACCAAGAGACCCAGTACTTC

v_gene: TRBV14
d_gene: -
j_gene: TRBJ2-1
abundance: -
CDR3aa: CASSQDLSYNEQFF
CDR3nt: TGTGCCAGCAGCCAAGATCTAAGTTACAATGAGCAGTTCTTC

v_gene: TRBV9
d_gene: -
j_gene: TRBJ1-2
abundance: -
CDR3aa: CASSPQGSQGYTF
CDR3nt: TGTGCCAGCAGCCCTCAGGGATCTCAAGGCTACACCTTC

v_gene: TRBV6-5
d_gene: -
j_gene: TRBJ1-1
abundance: -
CDR3aa: CASSRTGGPAFF
CDR3nt: TGTGCCAGCAGTCGTACCGGTGGGCCAGCTTTCTTT

v_gene: TRBV4-1
d_gene: -
j_gene: TRBJ1-1
abundance: few
CDR3aa: CASSQVGEYYTEAFF
CDR3nt: TGCGCCAGCAGCCAAGTTGGGGAGTACTACACTGAAGCTTTCTTT

v_gene: TRBV5-1
d_gene: -
j_gene: TRBJ1-1
abundance: -
CDR3aa: CASSSEAWSTEAFF
CDR3nt: TGCGCCAGCAGCTCAGAAGCCTGGAGCACTGAAGCTTTCTTT

v_gene: TRBV7-9
d_gene: -
j_gene: TRBJ1-4
abundance: few
CDR3aa: CASSPWGTGSLEVFF
CDR3nt: -

v_gene: TRBV18
d_gene: TRBD1
j_gene: TRBJ2-7
abundance: -
CDR3aa: CASSKQGSYEQYF
CDR3nt: TGTGCCAGCTCAAAACAGGGGTCCTACGAGCAGTACTTC

v_gene: TRBV6-5
d_gene: -
j_gene: TRBJ2-5
abundance: -
CDR3aa: CASSYIQQETQYF
CDR3nt: TGTGCCAGCAGTTATATTCAGCAAGAGACCCAGTACTTC

v_gene: TRBV29-1
d_gene: -
j_gene: TRBJ1-2
abundance: -
CDR3aa: CSVDRFNYGYTF
CDR3nt: TGCAGCGTTGACCGGTTCAACTATGGCTACACCTTC

v_gene: TRBV15
d_gene: TRBD2
j_gene: TRBJ2-5
abundance: -
CDR3aa: CATSRDAGGQGMAQYF
CDR3nt: TGTGCCACCAGCAGAGATGCGGGGGGACAAGGGATGGCCCAGTACTTC

v_gene: TRBV7-3
d_gene: -
j_gene: TRBJ2-1
abundance: -
CDR3aa: CASSLKGDKGNNEQFF
CDR3nt: TGTGCCAGCAGCCTTAAGGGGGACAAGGGCAACAATGAGCAGTTCTTC

v_gene: TRBV5-6
d_gene: -
j_gene: TRBJ2-2
abundance: -
CDR3aa: CASSTGTLRRGELFF
CDR3nt: TGTGCCAGCAGCACCGGGACACTTAGACGCGGGGAGCTGTTTTTT

v_gene: TRBV6-4
d_gene: -
j_gene: TRBJ1-6
abundance: -
CDR3aa: CASSRGGGLGYNSPLHF
CDR3nt: TGTGCCAGCAGTCGAGGGGGGGGATTGGGATATAATTCACCCCTCCACTTT

v_gene: TRBV19
d_gene: TRBD2
j_gene: TRBJ2-1
abundance: -
CDR3aa: CASMARAGGLGNEQFF
CDR3nt: TGTGCCAGTATGGCTCGGGCGGGGGGGCTTGGTAATGAGCAGTTCTTC

v_gene: TRBV7-3
d_gene: TRBD2
j_gene: TRBJ2-7
abundance: -
CDR3aa: CASSFHPPPGLAGVEQYF
CDR3nt: TGTGCCAGCAGCTTCCACCCCCCCCCGGGACTAGCGGGAGTCGAGCAGTACTTC

v_gene: TRBV6-2/TRBV6-3
d_gene: -
j_gene: TRBJ1-1
abundance: -
CDR3aa: CASSYMGALNTEAFF
CDR3nt: TGTGCCAGCAGTTACATGGGGGCCCTGAACACTGAAGCTTTCTTT

v_gene: TRBV11-2
d_gene: TRBD2
j_gene: TRBJ2-5
abundance: -
CDR3aa: CASSLGRGTSGETQYF
CDR3nt: TGTGCCAGCAGCTTAGGAAGGGGGACTAGCGGGGAGACCCAGTACTTC

v_gene: TRBV5-1
d_gene: -
j_gene: TRBJ1-1
abundance: -
CDR3aa: CASSPYGQMNTEAFF
CDR3nt: TGCGCCAGCAGCCCGTACGGACAGATGAACACTGAAGCTTTCTTT

v_gene: TRBV27
d_gene: -
j_gene: TRBJ2-2
abundance: -
CDR3aa: CASSSADRTGELFF
CDR3nt: TGTGCCAGCAGTTCGGCAGACAGGACCGGGGAGCTGTTTTTT

v_gene: TRBV5-5
d_gene: -
j_gene: TRBJ1-1
abundance: -
CDR3aa: CASSLQASWNTEAFF
CDR3nt: TGTGCCAGCAGCTTACAGGCGAGTTGGAACACTGAAGCTTTCTTT

v_gene: TRBV19
d_gene: -
j_gene: TRBJ2-3
abundance: -
CDR3aa: CASSMARGADTQYF
CDR3nt: TGTGCCAGTAGTATGGCAAGGGGCGCAGATACGCAGTATTTT

v_gene: TRBV11-3
d_gene: TRBD1
j_gene: TRBJ2-7
abundance: -
CDR3aa: CASSSVNRGGAPTAYEQYF
CDR3nt: TGTGCCAGCAGCTCCGTGAACAGGGGTGGTGCTCCTACTGCATACGAGCAGTACTTC

v_gene: TRBV5-1
d_gene: -
j_gene: TRBJ1-4
abundance: -
CDR3aa: CASSLTPLGGNEKLFF
CDR3nt: TGCGCCAGCAGCTTGACGCCGCTAGGGGGAAATGAAAAACTGTTTTTT

v_gene: TRBV30
d_gene: -
j_gene: TRBJ1-2
abundance: -
CDR3aa: CAWRARTSNYGYTF
CDR3nt: TGTGCCTGGAGGGCCCGGACAAGTAACTATGGCTACACCTTC

v_gene: TRBV9
d_gene: -
j_gene: TRBJ1-6
abundance: once
CDR3aa: CASSVRSSYNSPLHF
CDR3nt: TGTGCCAGCAGCGTACGGAGCTCCTATAATTCACCCCTCCACTTT

v_gene: TRBV15
d_gene: -
j_gene: TRBJ2-1
abundance: once
CDR3aa: CATSRDGTAPIPRREQFF
CDR3nt: TGTGCCACCAGCAGAGATGGCACAGCCCCAATCCCGAGACGTGAGCAGTTCTTC

v_gene: TRBV2
d_gene: -
j_gene: TRBJ1-2
abundance: -
CDR3aa: CASSDGQGGGYTF
CDR3nt: TGTGCCAGCAGTGATGGGCAGGGTGGAGGCTACACCTTC

v_gene: TRBV6-1
d_gene: TRBD2
j_gene: TRBJ2-3
abundance: once
CDR3aa: CVSSEQAGGSTDTQYF
CDR3nt: TGTGTCAGCAGTGAACAGGCGGGAGGGAGCACAGATACGCAGTATTTT

v_gene: TRBV30
d_gene: -
j_gene: TRBJ1-2
abundance: -
CDR3aa: CAWSVLRGRGGYTF
CDR3nt: TGTGCCTGGAGTGTACTGCGGGGCCGGGGTGGCTACACCTTC

v_gene: TRBV19
d_gene: TRBD2
j_gene: TRBJ2-7
abundance: once
CDR3aa: CASSTGLAGGSYEQYF
CDR3nt: TGTGCCAGTAGTACCGGACTAGCGGGAGGGTCCTACGAGCAGTACTTC

v_gene: TRBV24-1
d_gene: -
j_gene: TRBJ1-3
abundance: once
CDR3aa: CATSDFRVWGNTIYF
CDR3nt: TGTGCCACCAGTGATTTCCGGGTGTGGGGAAACACCATATATTTT

v_gene: TRBV4-3
d_gene: -
j_gene: TRBJ1-5
abundance: -
CDR3aa: CASSQDLQINQPQHF
CDR3nt: TGCGCCAGCAGCCAAGACCTACAGATCAATCAGCCCCAGCATTTT